This TCR beta chain originates from a study of blood T cells in healthy people across ages. This clonotype was picked up a small number of times. A sample-barcoded 5' primer and a J-beta primer mix were used in a second PCR of roughly 7 to 11 cycles. TCRdb re-called the 5' RACE reads through MiXCR, storing one row per CDR3 protein. The top ten hold 7% to 9% of the sample, which has around 1,700,000 distinct CDR3 sequences, 25% to 30% seen once. The germline V gene encodes CDR1 SEHNR and CDR2 FQNEAQ (reference sequence). CDR3 length: 12 amino acids. J was trimmed by 11 bases and V by 4 bases; bases with no gene match: 7.

This chain joins TRBV7-9 and TRBJ2-5, with 7 bases that match TRBD2. The sample taken for sequencing was blood. The source of this sequence is a woman under 40 in good health. CDR3 DNA sequence: TGTGCCAGCAGCTGGGTTGCGGGGGAGCAGTACTTC. Translated: CASSWVAGEQYF.